Shown below are 12 T cell receptor beta chains from a single sample sequenced in a study of glioma-infiltrating T cells. Using RNA template, CDR3s of TCR alpha and beta were amplified with iRepertoire arm-PCR. TCRdb itself ran the multiplex PCR reads through MiXCR, one entry per CDR3 protein. This table has approximately 400,000 distinct CDR3 sequences, less than 50% appearing once. Material: glioma tissue, nonneoplastic brain tissue, or PBMCs (not recorded which). These receptors originate from a human donor with low-grade glioma or glioblastoma, undergoing nonglioma brain surgery, or in good health (not recorded which).

Only a few counts were recorded for this clonotype. The CDR3 spells CASSLAGGTAAFF. The CDR3, as DNA: TGTGCCAGCAGCTTGGCCGGGGGGACAGCGGCTTTCTTT. J is TRBJ1-1 and V is TRBV11-3; 7 nucleotides line up with TRBD1. The trim removed 3 bases at V and 11 bases at J, leaving 9 bases unmatched. This CDR3 comprises 13 residues. Germline V gives CDR1 SGHNT, CDR2 YENEEA.

This chain joins TRBV7-6 and TRBJ1-1; 8 nucleotides match TRBD1. Germline V gives CDR1 SGHVS, CDR2 FNYEAQ. CDR3 size: 13 residues. V dropped 5 bases and J dropped 3; count of bases not matched to a gene: 2. CDR3 region: CASSQTGDTEAFF. CDR3 sequence (DNA): TGTGCCAGCAGCCAGACAGGGGACACTGAAGCTTTCTTT.

This clonotype has more than one count but fewer than ten. The V call is TRBV24-1, the J call TRBJ2-3, with 9 bases aligning to TRBD1. Germline V gene lookup returns CDR1 KGHDR and CDR2 SFDVKD. This CDR3 is 16 amino acids long. With 1 base clipped from V and 2 bases from J, the junction kept 3 bases outside the gene matches. CDR3 sequence: CATSDFRTGDTDTQYF. In nucleotides, the CDR3 is TGTGCCACCAGTGATTTTCGGACAGGGGACACAGATACGCAGTATTTT.

This clonotype was observed at least ten times. This chain connects TRBV27 to TRBJ1-6; unclear D gene. The CDR3 sequence is 13 residues long. The germline V gene has CDR1 MNHEY and CDR2 SMNVEV (reference sequence). V lost 1 base to trimming and J lost 14 bases, with 12 bases between them. The CDR3 bases are TGTGCCAGCAGTTTATATCGGGTCGGGACCCTCCACTTT. Residues: CASSLYRVGTLHF.

With respect to this clonotype: Since a much larger clone is just one base distant, this may be a read error. The rearrangement joins TRBV25-1 to TRBJ1-6; the D gene is possibly TRBD1 (5 bases). The CDR3 has 16 amino acids. V was trimmed by 5 bases and J by 9 bases, leaving 20 bases between them. In germline, CDR1 is MGHDK, CDR2 SYGVNS. The CDR3 protein is CASSSKGSGSSSPLHF. Here the CDR3 DNA reads TGTGCCAGCAGTTCCAAGGGTTCAGGGAGCTCTTCACCCCTCCACTTT.

As concerns this clonotype: A much larger clone lies one base from this, so it may be a read error. The V and J genes are TRBV4-1 and TRBJ1-2; D is unclear. The CDR3 is 16 residues long. Per the germline V gene, CDR1 is MGHRA and CDR2 is YSYEKL. The CDR3 region has the DNA TGCGCCAGCAGCCAAGACTTTCTGGGGTTGGTCTATAGCTACACCTTC. Protein sequence: CASSQDFLGLVYSYTF.

The rearrangement links TRBV4-3 to TRBJ1-6; D is unresolved. Trimming took 4 bases from V and 0 from J, leaving 13 bases between them. The germline V gene has CDR1 LGHNA and CDR2 YSLEER. CDR3 size: 17 residues. CDR3 protein: CASSPGLTSSYNSPLHF. The DNA of the CDR3 is TGCGCCAGCAGCCCGGGCCTGACTAGCTCCTATAATTCACCCCTCCACTTT.

Comments on this clonotype: A clone one base away is much larger, so this may be a read error. The V gene is TRBV28, the J gene TRBJ1-3; TRBD1 agrees at 8 bases. Germline lookup yields CDR1 MDHEN and CDR2 SYDVKM. There are 19 residues in the CDR3. CDR3 in amino acids: CASSLYGGQGDFSGNTMYF. The CDR3 DNA is TGTGCCAGCAGTTTATACGGAGGACAGGGAGATTTCTCTGGAAACACCATGTATTTT. Using reference TRBV28 and TRBJ1-3 for the parts outside the CDR3, the full variable domain is DVKVTQSSRYLVKRTGEKVFLECVQDMDHENMFWYRQDPGLGLRLIYFSYDVKMKEKGDIPEGYSVSREKKERFSLILESASTNQTSMYLCASSLYGGQGDFSGNTMYFGEGSWLTVV.

Notes on this clonotype: A read error may account for a junction end that differs from germline. The CDR3 spells CVSSPRDRGGNGQFF. DNA for the CDR3: TGTGTCAGCAGCCCACGGGACAGGGGAGGCAATGGGCAGTTCTTC. This chain uses TRBV11-2 with TRBJ2-1, with TRBD1 matching 10 bases. Germline assignment: CDR1 SGHAT and CDR2 FQNNGV. The CDR3 consists of 15 residues.

This clonotype was recorded a few times. The V and J genes are TRBV4-1 and TRBJ2-7; D call uncertain. Germline lookup yields CDR1 MGHRA and CDR2 YSYEKL. This CDR3 contains 17 residues. V lost 1 base to trimming and J lost 2 bases, with 18 bases between them. CDR3 bases: TGCGCCAGCAGCCAAGCATTTATGACGGTTGTAACCTACGAGCAGTACTTC. The encoded protein is CASSQAFMTVVTYEQYF.

The J gene is TRBJ2-5, the V gene TRBV7-9, with D possibly called TRBD1 or TRBD2 (5 bases each). Trimming took 1 base from V and 5 from J, leaving 11 bases between them. The CDR3 runs to 14 residues. Looked up from germline, CDR1 is SEHNR and CDR2 is FQNEAQ (reference sequence). CDR3 residues: CASSLVGDRETQYF. The CDR3 nucleotides read TGTGCCAGCAGCTTAGTGGGGGACCGCGAGACCCAGTACTTC.

This clonotype was seen more than once but under ten times. A clone one base away is much larger, so this may be a read error. The chain uses TRBV27 and TRBJ2-1; D unresolved. The end of the DNA is better explained by TRBJ2-7, so the J call may be wrong. CDR1 MNHEY and CDR2 SMNVEV come from the germline V gene (reference sequence). This CDR3 region has 14 residues. The CDR3 sequence is CASSPGNTYNEQYF. In nucleotides, the CDR3 is TGTGCCAGCAGTCCCGGCAATACCTACAATGAGCAGTACTTC.